The clone carrying this T cell receptor beta chain was counted between two and nine times. Its antigen is currently unknown. These data come from a study of early T cells in non-severe SARS-CoV-2 infection. Background on the study: Investigators sequenced bulk RNA drawn from unsorted whole blood, and chains remained unpaired. Findings of the study overall: Using VDJdb, the matching emphasized anti-spike CD8 responses while missing private and CD4 specificities.

The protocol attached unique molecular identifiers to individual cDNA molecules. TCRdb redid the calling of the 5' RACE reads with MiXCR, one entry per CDR3 protein. The sample shows approximately 65,000 distinct CDR3 sequences, approximately 11% of them seen only once. This sequence was found in an adult who was a healthcare worker with PCR-confirmed SARS-CoV-2 infection or an uninfected control (not recorded which). The sample here was whole blood, taken at baseline.

The DNA of the CDR3 is TGTGCCAGCAGCTTAGTCAGGGACAGGGGGCTGAAGACCCAGTACTTC. Translated: CASSLVRDRGLKTQYF. The chain links TRBV7-8 to TRBJ2-5; 12 bases agree with TRBD1. Trimming at V came to 1 base and at J to 6 bases, leaving 6 bases not matched to a gene. The CDR3 extends over 16 amino acids. Germline V gene data show CDR1 as SGHVS and CDR2 as FQNEAQ.